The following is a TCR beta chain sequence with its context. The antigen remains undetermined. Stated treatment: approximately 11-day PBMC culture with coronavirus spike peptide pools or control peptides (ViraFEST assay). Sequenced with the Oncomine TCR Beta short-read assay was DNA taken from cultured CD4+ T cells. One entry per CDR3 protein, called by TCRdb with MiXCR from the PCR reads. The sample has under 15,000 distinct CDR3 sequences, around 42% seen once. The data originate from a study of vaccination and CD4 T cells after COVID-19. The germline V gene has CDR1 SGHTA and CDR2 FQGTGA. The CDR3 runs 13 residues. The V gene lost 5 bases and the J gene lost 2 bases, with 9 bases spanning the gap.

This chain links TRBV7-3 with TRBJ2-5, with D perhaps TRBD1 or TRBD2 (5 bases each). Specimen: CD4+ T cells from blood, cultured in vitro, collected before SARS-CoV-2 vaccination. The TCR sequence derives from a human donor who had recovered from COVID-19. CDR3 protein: CASSPGRQETQYF. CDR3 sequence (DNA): TGTGCCAGCAGCCCGGGACGGCAAGAGACCCAGTACTTC.